This TCR beta chain was observed in a study of identical twins (TCRdb year 2016). Regarding the complete study: TCR alpha and beta repertoires from monozygotic twins, unrelated adults of various ages and cord blood were deep-sequenced to test whether fetal clonotypes persist. Replicate twin experiments were performed at different times using different library preparation protocols to rule out contamination. Beyond this particular receptor, the publication reports: Compared with coincidental sharing between unrelated individuals, out-of-frame TCR alpha sequences shared between twins had an excess of sequences with low generation probability. Recombination models systematically underestimated out-of-frame TCR alpha sharing in monozygotic twins but agreed with sharing between unrelated individuals. The excess sharing between twins in beta out-of-frame sequences was weaker because fewer shared sequences reduced the signal-to-noise ratio. Zero-insertion analyses could be partly confounded by invariant T cells such as MAIT and iNKT, although diverse VJ usage argued against such confounding for most clonotypes. Fewer insertions were carried by abundant cord blood beta clonotypes; a weaker similar trend was observed in young adult naive repertoires, while no such trend was observed in memory repertoires. Because the same donors could not be followed over many years, the conclusions depended on cross-sectional statistical analysis.

This clonotype has only a few counts. It has no known antigen specificity. Base qualities are missing; no much larger clone stands one base away. Every donor was a healthy Caucasian. The twin cohort comprised three pairs of female monozygotic twins, all aged roughly 18 to 29 years. Positive isolation kits from Invitrogen were used to isolate the CD4+ and CD8+ T cell populations. The library relied on 5' RACE. Instrument used: Illumina HiSeq 2000. A universal primer binding site was introduced by template switching, and a unique molecular identifier was present in the final cDNA, enabling accurate counting of TCR cDNA molecules. First-strand cDNA for TCR alpha and beta chains was synthesized from specific primers in the conserved constant-segment region. To control for contamination, every cDNA library carried two barcodes: a SMART-Mk sample barcode plus Illumina barcodes. TruSeq adapter sequences, together with Illumina sample barcodes, were added in two successive PCR steps. TCR alpha and beta cDNA libraries were sequenced on the Illumina HiSeq platform with custom primers. On the authors' methods: MiGEC processed the raw reads to extract unique molecular identifiers, while MiXCR was used to determine the CDR3 positions. Recombination models were inferred per individual with the repgenHMM and IGoR tools using an EM algorithm. Shared clonotype analysis was performed with the tcR package in R, normalizing sharing by the product of cloneset sizes. Out-of-frame nonproductive sequences were analyzed to study raw recombination free of thymic and clonal selection effects. Through fastp at Q25 and MiXCR, TCRdb rebuilt clones from the public reads, retaining in-frame beta chains. A single entry per CDR3 protein holds the most common genes and DNA from its merged rows. The V and J calls here are based on TCRdb, not the publication. The sample contains about 470,000 distinct CDR3 sequences, 24% of them found a single time. Jointly, the top ten make up 2.9% of the sample.

The germline ends are 14 bases apart after V is trimmed by 0 bases and J by 2 bases. CDR1 and CDR2 were assigned from the germline V gene (reference sequence) as DFQATT and SNEGSKA. The CDR3 covers 16 residues, taking in both the cysteine and the phenylalanine. The entry retains the CDR3 DNA only, 48 bases that are in frame from base 1. The data were also submitted as part of a second study, on T cells expressing NK-cell markers. Per the second study: Three sorted T-cell subsets (CD3+CD56+NKG2C+, CD3+CD56+NKG2C- and CD3+CD56-NKG2C+) from fewer than 10 donors had their TCR beta-chain repertoires profiled. Seven of the eight sequenced donors were HCMV-seropositive and one was HCMV-seronegative. To restrict sorting to alphabetaTCR-expressing T cells, an anti-gammadeltaTCR antibody was added in several experiments. In more than 5 donors, the dominant CD3+CD56+NKG2C+ clonotypes were found to rank among the top 10 CD8+ clonotypes and to make up about 1.0-7.0% of CD8+ T cells. Those dominant clonotypes were again the most abundant among CD3+CD56-NKG2C+ cells in a few donors, at about 28.3-60.1%. Whether the expanded NKG2C-expressing T cell clones were specific for HCMV antigens remained unclear. The eight sequenced donors were randomly selected healthy volunteers, three men and five women. HCMV-specific IgG was detected in serum with a commercial ELISA kit to determine HCMV serostatus. MIGEC handled demultiplexing of the reads and grouping by UMI, while MiTCR was used to assemble and quantify clonotypes. To exclude erroneous sequences, only TCR cDNA sequences supported by at least two reads were retained. Downstream repertoire analysis used the tcR package, and clonotypes were matched across fractions by CDR3 nucleotide sequence plus V segment. VDJmatch was used to annotate antigen specificity against VDJdb, with one amino acid substitution in CDR3 allowed.

The rearranged segments are TRBV20-1 and TRBJ2-1; the D gene remains uncertain. The TCR was taken from a woman under 30 in good health. The specimen sequenced was CD4+ T cells sorted from blood. The DNA sequence is as follows: TGCAGTGCTAGAGATCCCCGGGTAGCAGCCTACAATGAGCAGTTCTTC. The translation is CSARDPRVAAYNEQFF.